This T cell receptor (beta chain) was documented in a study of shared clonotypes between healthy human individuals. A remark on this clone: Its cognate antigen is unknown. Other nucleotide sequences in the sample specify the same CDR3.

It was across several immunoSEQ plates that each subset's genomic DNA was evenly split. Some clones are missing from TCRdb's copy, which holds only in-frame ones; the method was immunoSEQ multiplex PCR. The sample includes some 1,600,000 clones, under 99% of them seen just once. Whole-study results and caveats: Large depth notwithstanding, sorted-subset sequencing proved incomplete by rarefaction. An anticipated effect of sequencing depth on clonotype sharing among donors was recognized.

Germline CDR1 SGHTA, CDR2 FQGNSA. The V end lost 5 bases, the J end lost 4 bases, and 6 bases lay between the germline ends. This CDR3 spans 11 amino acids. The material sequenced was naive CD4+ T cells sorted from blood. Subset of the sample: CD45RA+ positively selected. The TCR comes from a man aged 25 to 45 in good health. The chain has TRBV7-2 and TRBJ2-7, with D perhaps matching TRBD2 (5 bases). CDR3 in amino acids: CASSREYEQYF. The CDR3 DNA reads TGTGCCAGCAGCAGGGAGTACGAGCAGTACTTC.